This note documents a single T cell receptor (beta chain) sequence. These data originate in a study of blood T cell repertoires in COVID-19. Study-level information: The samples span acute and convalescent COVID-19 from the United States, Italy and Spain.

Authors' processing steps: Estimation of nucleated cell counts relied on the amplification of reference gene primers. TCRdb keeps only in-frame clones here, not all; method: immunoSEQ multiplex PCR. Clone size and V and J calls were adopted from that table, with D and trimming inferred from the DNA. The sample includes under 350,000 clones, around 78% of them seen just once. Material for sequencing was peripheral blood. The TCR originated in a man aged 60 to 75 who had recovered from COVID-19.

CDR3: CASSLLAESSYEQYF. The CDR3 bases are TGTGCCAGCAGCTTACTAGCGGAGAGCTCCTACGAGCAGTACTTC. The rearrangement links TRBV7-3 to TRBJ2-7; 7 bases align to TRBD2. The CDR3 covers 15 residues. J gave up 0 bases and V 2 bases, and 4 bases lay outside the gene matches. Germline V gene data show CDR1 as SGHTA and CDR2 as FQGTGA.